A single TCR beta chain is shown here with its context. Its antigen is unknown. The data are from a study of CD8 T cells in Susac syndrome. Study results and limitations: The authors acknowledged that the study's TCR sequencing and HLA analysis involved relatively few individuals.

Random hexamers were used to reverse transcribe about 0.45 to 1 ug of RNA. In TCRdb, the immunoSEQ multiplex PCR reads were re-called with MiXCR into one record per CDR3 protein. The profile shows around 110,000 distinct CDR3 sequences, approximately 94% of them singletons. The ends were cut back, 0 bases at V and 6 bases at J, with 12 bases in the middle. The CDR3 runs to 15 residues. Germline V gene sequence: CDR1 PRHDT, CDR2 FYEKMQ (reference sequence). The origin of this receptor is a human donor with Susac syndrome. Material for sequencing was CD8+ T cells from PBMCs. The rearrangement uses TRBV13 and TRBJ1-5; TRBD1 might be the D (5 bases). Here the CDR3 reads CASSLGGGIAQPQHF. The CDR3 DNA is TGTGCCAGCAGCTTAGGGGGGGGTATAGCTCAGCCCCAGCATTTT.